A single sample gave rise to the 4 T cell receptor beta chains below, sequenced in a study of somatic mutations in cytotoxic T cells in rheumatoid arthritis. TCRdb's table, derived via immunoSEQ multiplex PCR, lists solely in-frame clones and lacks some. The sample lists under 15,000 clones; approximately 84% were seen once. The sequencing sample was made of CD8+ T cells sorted from blood. All receptors come from an adult with rheumatoid arthritis.

The V and J genes are TRBV11-3 and TRBJ2-7; the D gene is possibly TRBD2 (6 bases). Per the germline V gene, CDR1 is SGHNT and CDR2 is YENEEA. This CDR3 spans 17 amino acids. The V gene lost 0 bases and the J gene lost 0 bases, with 15 bases spanning the gap. The CDR3 loop is CASSLDRAGRSSYEQYF. The CDR3 coding sequence is TGTGCCAGCAGCTTAGATCGGGCGGGAAGGAGCTCCTACGAGCAGTACTTC.

The chain employs TRBV6-5 and TRBJ2-5, with D uncertain. The CDR3 loop spans 14 amino acids. Trimming removed 0 bases from V and 5 bases from J, with 10 bases in between. Germline V gives CDR1 MNHEY, CDR2 SVGAGI. The CDR3 is CASSYSLGRETQYF. For the CDR3, the DNA is TGTGCCAGCAGTTACTCCTTGGGAAGGGAGACCCAGTACTTC.

The rearrangement uses TRBV10-3 and TRBJ2-7; TRBD2 is a possible D gene (6 bases). The length of the CDR3 is 14 residues. The ends were cut back, 3 bases at V and 3 bases at J, with 12 bases in the middle. Germline CDR1 ENHRY, CDR2 SYGVKD. The CDR3 region is CAISDAGSRYEQYF. CDR3 sequence (DNA): TGTGCCATCAGTGATGCGGGATCCCGCTACGAGCAGTACTTC.

This chain uses TRBV9 with TRBJ1-4, with 8 bases lining up with TRBD1. V lost 4 bases, J lost 7 bases, and 9 bases stayed unmatched. CDR1 is SGDLS, CDR2 YYNGEE, per germline. The CDR3 runs to 15 residues. CDR3 bases: TGTGCCAGCAGCCTTCGACAGGGGTGGGGTGAAAAACTGTTTTTT. It specifies CASSLRQGWGEKLFF.